The clone carrying this TCR beta chain appeared once. The sample originates from a study of blood T cell repertoires in COVID-19. Overall study context: Samples of COVID-19 (acute and convalescent) were obtained from the United States, Italy and Spain.

How the authors handled the data: Estimates of nucleated cell counts were drawn from the amplification of reference gene primers. TCRdb keeps only in-frame clones here, not all; method: immunoSEQ multiplex PCR. V, J and clone size are those of that table, while D and trimming were read from the DNA. The data show around 150,000 clones, with 80% seen just once and roughly 3.4% held by the top ten. V lost 1 base to trimming and J lost 0 bases, with 7 bases between them. The CDR3 extends over 14 amino acids. Germline V lookup: CDR1 LNHDA, CDR2 SQIVND (reference sequence). Cohorts were based on clinical histories the participants reported. The study counted Cohort 3 donors as recovered given two negative PCRs, clearance, or symptom resolution.

The rearrangement uses TRBV19 and TRBJ2-7, with unresolved D. The source is an older woman who had recovered from COVID-19. Sequenced: PBMCs or T cells enriched from blood (not recorded which). CDR3 coding DNA: TGTGCCAGTAGTATAGCACTTCTCTCCTACGAGCAGTACTTC. The encoded protein is CASSIALLSYEQYF.